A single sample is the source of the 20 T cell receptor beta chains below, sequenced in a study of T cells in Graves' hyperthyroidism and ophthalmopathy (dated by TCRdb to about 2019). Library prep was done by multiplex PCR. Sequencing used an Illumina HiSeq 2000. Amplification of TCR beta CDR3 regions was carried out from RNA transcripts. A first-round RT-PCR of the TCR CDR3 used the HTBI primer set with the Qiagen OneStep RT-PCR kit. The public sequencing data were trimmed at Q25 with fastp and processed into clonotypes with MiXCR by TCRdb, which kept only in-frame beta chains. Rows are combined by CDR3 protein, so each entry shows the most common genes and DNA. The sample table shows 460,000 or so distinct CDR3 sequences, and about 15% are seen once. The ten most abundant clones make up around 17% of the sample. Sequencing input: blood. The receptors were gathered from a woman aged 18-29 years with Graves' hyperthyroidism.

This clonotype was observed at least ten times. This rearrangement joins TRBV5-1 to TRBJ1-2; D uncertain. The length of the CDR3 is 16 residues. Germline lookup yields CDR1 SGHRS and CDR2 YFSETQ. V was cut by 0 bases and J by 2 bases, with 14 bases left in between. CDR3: CASSLAQTPTNYGYTF. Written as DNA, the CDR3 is TGCGCCAGCAGCTTGGCTCAGACACCCACGAACTATGGCTACACCTTC.

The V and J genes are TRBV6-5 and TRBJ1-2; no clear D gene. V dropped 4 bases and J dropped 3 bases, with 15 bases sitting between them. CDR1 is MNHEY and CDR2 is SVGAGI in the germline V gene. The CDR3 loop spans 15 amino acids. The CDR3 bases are TGTGCCAGCAGTTCCGAGTGGGGTCGGGACTATGGCTACACCTTC. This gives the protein CASSSEWGRDYGYTF.

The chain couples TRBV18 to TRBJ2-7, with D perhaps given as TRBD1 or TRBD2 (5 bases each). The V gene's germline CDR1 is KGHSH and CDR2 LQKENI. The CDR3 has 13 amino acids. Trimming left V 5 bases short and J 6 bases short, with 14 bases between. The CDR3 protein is CASSEGTGREQYF. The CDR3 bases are TGTGCCAGCTCAGAAGGGACCGGTCGCGAGCAGTACTTC.

CDR3 region: CASSLDLGSGANVLTF. The DNA of the CDR3 is TGTGCCAGCAGCTTAGATCTCGGCTCTGGGGCCAACGTCCTGACTTTC. This rearrangement joins TRBV7-9 to TRBJ2-6; D not certain. Germline CDR1 SEHNR, CDR2 FQNEAQ (reference sequence). V lost 1 base to trimming and J lost 0 bases, with 7 bases between them. The CDR3 runs 16 residues.

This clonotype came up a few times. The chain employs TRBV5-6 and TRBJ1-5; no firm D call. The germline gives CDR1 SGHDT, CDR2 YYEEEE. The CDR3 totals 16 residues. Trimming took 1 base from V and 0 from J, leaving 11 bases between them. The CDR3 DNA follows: TGTGCCAGCAGCTTGTTTGGGCGGGATAGCAATCAGCCCCAGCATTTT. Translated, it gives CASSLFGRDSNQPQHF. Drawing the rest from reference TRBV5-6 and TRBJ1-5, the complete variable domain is DAGVTQSPTHLIKTRGQQVTLRCSPKSGHDTVSWYQQALGQGPQFIFQYYEEEERQRGNFPDRFSGHQFPNYSSELNVNALLLGDSALYLCASSLFGRDSNQPQHFGDGTRLSIL.

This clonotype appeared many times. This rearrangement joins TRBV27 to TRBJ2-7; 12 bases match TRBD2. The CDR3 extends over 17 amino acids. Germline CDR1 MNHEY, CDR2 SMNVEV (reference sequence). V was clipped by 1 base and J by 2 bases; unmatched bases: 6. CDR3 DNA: TGTGCCAGCAGTTTATTAGGGGGACTAGCGGGTACCTACGAGCAGTACTTC. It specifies CASSLLGGLAGTYEQYF.

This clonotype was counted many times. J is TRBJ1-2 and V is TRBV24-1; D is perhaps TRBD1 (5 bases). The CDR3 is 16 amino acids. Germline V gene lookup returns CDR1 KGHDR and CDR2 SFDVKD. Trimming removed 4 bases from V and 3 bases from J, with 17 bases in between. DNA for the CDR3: TGTGCCACCAGTGACCCGTGGACAATCGGGGACTATGGCTACACCTTC. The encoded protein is CATSDPWTIGDYGYTF.

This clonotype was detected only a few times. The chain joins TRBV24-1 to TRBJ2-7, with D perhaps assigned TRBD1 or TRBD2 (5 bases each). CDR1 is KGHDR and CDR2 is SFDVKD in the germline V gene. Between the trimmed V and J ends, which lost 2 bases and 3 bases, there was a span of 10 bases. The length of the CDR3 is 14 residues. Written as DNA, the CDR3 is TGTGCCACCAGTGATTCCTGGGACGTCTACGAGCAGTACGTC. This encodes CATSDSWDVYEQYV.

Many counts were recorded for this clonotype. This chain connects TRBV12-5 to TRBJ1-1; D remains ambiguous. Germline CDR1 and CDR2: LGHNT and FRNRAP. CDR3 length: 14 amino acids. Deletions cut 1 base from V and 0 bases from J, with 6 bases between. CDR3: CASGLEGMNTEAFF. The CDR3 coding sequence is TGTGCTAGTGGTTTGGAAGGGATGAACACTGAAGCTTTCTTT.

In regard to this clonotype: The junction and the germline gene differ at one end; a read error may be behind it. The CDR3 bases are TGTGCCAGTAGTATTGGGACAGTCAACACTAAAGCTTTCTTT. Encoded protein: CASSIGTVNTKAFF. This sequence joins TRBV19 and TRBJ1-1, with TRBD1 matching over 7 bases. The CDR3 is made up of 14 amino acids. From germline, CDR1 is LNHDA and CDR2 SQIVND (reference sequence).

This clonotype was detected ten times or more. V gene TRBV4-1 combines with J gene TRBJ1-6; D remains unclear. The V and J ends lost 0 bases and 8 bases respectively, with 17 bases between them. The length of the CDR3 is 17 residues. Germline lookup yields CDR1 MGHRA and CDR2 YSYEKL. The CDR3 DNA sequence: TGCGCCAGCAGCCAAGATCGGGCAGCTCTCTTTCATTCACCCCTCCACTTT. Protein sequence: CASSQDRAALFHSPLHF.

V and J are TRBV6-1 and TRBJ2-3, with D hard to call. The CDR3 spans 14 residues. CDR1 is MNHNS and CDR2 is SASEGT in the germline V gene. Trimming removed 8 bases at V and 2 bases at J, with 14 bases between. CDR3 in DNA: TGTGCCAGCTCCGCGACACCAACCACAGATACGCAGTATTTT. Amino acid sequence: CASSATPTTDTQYF.

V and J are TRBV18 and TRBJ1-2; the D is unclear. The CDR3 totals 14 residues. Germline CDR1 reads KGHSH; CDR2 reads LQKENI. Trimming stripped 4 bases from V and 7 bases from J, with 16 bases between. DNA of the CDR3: TGTGCCAGCTCACTTGGGCAACGGGATGGTGGCTACACCTTC. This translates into CASSLGQRDGGYTF.

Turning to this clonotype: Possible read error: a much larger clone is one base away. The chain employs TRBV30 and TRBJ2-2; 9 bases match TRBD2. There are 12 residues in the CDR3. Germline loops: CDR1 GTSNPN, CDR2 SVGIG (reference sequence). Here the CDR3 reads CAWSVLAGEPFF. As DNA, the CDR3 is TGTGCCTGGAGTGTATTAGCGGGGGAGCCGTTTTTT.

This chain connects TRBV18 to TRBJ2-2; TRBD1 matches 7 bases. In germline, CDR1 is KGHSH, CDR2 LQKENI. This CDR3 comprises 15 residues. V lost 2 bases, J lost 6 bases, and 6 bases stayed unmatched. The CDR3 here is CASSPGTVLSGELFF. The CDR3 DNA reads TGTGCCAGCTCACCAGGGACAGTCCTCTCCGGGGAGCTGTTTTTT.

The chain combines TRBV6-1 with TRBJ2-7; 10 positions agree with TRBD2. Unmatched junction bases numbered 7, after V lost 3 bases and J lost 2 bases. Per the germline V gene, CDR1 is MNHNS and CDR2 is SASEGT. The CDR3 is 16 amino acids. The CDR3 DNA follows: TGTGCCAGCAGTGAGAGGAAAGCGGGAGGGCCCTACGAGCAGTACGTC. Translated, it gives CASSERKAGGPYEQYV.

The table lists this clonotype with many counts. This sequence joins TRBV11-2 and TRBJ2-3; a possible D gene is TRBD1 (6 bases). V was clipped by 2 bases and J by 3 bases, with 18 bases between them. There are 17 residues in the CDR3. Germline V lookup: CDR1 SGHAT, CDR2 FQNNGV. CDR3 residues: CASSLRETGFNTDTQYF. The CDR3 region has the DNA TGTGCCAGCAGCTTAAGGGAAACAGGGTTTAATACAGATACGCAGTATTTT.

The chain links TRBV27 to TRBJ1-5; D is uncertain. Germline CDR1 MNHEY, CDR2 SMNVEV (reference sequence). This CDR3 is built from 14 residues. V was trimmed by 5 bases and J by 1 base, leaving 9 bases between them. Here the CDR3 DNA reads TGTGCCAGCAGTACACAGTGGAGCAATCAGCCCCAGCATTTT. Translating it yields CASSTQWSNQPQHF.

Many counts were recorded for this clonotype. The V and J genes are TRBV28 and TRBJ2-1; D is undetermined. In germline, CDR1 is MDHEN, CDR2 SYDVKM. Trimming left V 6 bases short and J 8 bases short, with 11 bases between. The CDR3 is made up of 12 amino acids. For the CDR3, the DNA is TGTGCCAGCAGCCAACGGGTGGATGAGCAGTTCTTC. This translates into CASSQRVDEQFF.

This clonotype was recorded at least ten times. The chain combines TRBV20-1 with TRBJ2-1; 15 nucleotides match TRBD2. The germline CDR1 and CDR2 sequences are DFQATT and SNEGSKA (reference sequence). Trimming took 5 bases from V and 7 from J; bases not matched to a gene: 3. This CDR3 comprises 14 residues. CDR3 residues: CSALGTSGRNEQFF. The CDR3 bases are TGCAGTGCTCTTGGGACTAGCGGGAGGAATGAGCAGTTCTTC.